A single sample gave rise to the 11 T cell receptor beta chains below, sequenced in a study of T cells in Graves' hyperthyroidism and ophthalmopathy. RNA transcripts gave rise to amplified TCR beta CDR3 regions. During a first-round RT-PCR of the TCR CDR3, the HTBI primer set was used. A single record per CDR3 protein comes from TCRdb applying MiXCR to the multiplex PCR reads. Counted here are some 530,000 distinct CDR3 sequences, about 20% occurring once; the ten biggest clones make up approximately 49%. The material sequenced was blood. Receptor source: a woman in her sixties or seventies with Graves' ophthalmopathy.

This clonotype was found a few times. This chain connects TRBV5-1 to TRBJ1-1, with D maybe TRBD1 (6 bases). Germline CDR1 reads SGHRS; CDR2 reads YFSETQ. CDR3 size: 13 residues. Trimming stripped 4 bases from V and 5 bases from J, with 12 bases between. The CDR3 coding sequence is TGCGCCAGCAGCGTCACAGGGATTACTGAAGCTTTCTTT. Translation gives CASSVTGITEAFF.

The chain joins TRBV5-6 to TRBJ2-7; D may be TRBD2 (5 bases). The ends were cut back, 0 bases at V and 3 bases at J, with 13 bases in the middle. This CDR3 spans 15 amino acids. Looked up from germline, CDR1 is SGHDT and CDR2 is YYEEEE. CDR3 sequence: CASSLDGGGNYEQYF. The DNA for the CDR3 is TGTGCCAGCAGCTTGGATGGCGGAGGCAACTACGAGCAGTACTTC.

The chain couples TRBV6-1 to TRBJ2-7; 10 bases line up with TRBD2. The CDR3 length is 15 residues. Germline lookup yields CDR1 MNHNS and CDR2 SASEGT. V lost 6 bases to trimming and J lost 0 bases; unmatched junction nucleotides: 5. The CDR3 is CASSLRTSGSYEQYF. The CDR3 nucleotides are TGTGCCAGCAGCCTTCGGACTAGCGGCTCCTACGAGCAGTACTTC.

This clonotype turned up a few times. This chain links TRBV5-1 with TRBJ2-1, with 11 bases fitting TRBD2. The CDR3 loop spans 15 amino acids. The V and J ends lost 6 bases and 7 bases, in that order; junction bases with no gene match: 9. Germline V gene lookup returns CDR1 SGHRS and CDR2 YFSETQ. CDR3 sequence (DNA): TGCGCCAGCAAATCGGGACTAGCGGATGGGAATGAGCAGTTCTTC. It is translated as CASKSGLADGNEQFF.

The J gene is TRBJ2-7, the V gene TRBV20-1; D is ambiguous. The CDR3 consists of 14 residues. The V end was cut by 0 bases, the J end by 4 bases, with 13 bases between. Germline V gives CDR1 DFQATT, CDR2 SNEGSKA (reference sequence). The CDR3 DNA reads TGCAGTGCTAGAGATCCCGTTAGCCTGTACGAGCAGTACTTC. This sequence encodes CSARDPVSLYEQYF.

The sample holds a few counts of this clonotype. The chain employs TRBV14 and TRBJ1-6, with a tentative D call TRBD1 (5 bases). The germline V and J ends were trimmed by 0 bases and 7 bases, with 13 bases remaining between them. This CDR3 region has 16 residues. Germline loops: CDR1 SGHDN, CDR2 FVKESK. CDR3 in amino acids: CASSQDRGIRNSPLHF. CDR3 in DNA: TGTGCCAGCAGCCAAGATAGGGGAATAAGGAATTCACCCCTCCACTTT.

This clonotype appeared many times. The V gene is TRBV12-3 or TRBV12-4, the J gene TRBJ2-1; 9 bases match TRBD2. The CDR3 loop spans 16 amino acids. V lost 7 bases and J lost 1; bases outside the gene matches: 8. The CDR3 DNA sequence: TGTGCCAGCAACCCGGGACTAGCTTTTTCCTACAATGAGCAGTTCTTC. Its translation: CASNPGLAFSYNEQFF.

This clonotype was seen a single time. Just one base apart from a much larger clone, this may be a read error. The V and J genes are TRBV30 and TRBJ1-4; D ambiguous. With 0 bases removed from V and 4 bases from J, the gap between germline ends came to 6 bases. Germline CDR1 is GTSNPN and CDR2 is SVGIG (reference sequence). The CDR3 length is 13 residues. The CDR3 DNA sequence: TGTGCCTGGAGTGTAGGGAGTAATGAAAAACTGTTTTTT. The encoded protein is CAWSVGSNEKLFF.

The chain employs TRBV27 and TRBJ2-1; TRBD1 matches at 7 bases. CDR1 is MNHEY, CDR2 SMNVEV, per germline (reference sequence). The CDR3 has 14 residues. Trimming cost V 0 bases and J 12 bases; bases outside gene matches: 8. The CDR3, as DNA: TGTGCCAGCAGTTTATCCGGTGGGACAGTCTTGCAGTTCTTC. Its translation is CASSLSGGTVLQFF.

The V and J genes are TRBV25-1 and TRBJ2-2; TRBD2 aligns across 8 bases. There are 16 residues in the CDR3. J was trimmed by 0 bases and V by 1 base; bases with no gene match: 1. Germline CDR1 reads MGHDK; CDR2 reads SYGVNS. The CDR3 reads CASSELAGSNTGELFF. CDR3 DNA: TGTGCCAGCAGTGAATTAGCGGGGTCGAACACCGGGGAGCTGTTTTTT.

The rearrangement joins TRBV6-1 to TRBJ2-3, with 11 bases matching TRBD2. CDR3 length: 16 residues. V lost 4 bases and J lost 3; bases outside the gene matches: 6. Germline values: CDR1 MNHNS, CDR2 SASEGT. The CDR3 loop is CASSATSGSMTDTQYF. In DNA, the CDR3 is TGTGCCAGCAGTGCCACTAGCGGGAGTATGACAGATACGCAGTATTTT.